Below are 2 T cell receptor beta chains sequenced from a single sample in a study of cytomegalovirus exposure and HLA in healthy donors. Vbeta (60) and Jbeta (13) primers were used in the PCR. The repertoire was sequenced with immunoSEQ multiplex PCR; TCRdb's copy has only in-frame clones and lacks some. The table includes some 150,000 clones, about 78% detected once. Sequences were obtained from PBMCs. These receptors were obtained from a male donor in good health and CMV-seronegative.

The V gene is TRBV5-1, the J gene TRBJ1-1, with D unresolved. This CDR3 comprises 14 residues. Looked up from germline, CDR1 is SGHRS and CDR2 is YFSETQ. Trimming stripped 5 bases from V and 0 bases from J, with 11 bases between. The CDR3 DNA is TGCGCCAGCAGAATCCGGGAGATGAACACTGAAGCTTTCTTT. Residues: CASRIREMNTEAFF. The variable domain in full, completed from reference TRBV5-1 and TRBJ1-1, reads KAGVTQTPRYLIKTRGQQVTLSCSPISGHRSVSWYQQTPGQGLQFLFEYFSETQRNKGNFPGRFSGRQFSNSRSEMNVSTLELGDSALYLCASRIREMNTEAFFGQGTRLTVV.

The chain couples TRBV27 to TRBJ2-7; maybe TRBD2 (6 bases). Looked up from germline, CDR1 is MNHEY and CDR2 is SMNVEV (reference sequence). The CDR3 is made up of 14 amino acids. Trimming cost V 5 bases and J 6 bases, with 17 bases left between them. The DNA for the CDR3 is TGTGCCAGCAGTCGGATAGGACTATCTGTCGAGCAGTACTTC. This gives the protein CASSRIGLSVEQYF.